This T cell receptor beta chain originates from a study of T cell responses to AZD1222 COVID-19 vaccine. The study's findings and limits: In the spike-specific TCR repertoire, nearly half reportedly target unmutated variant regions. It was only six AZD1222 recipients who were seropositive at baseline. Vaccine-related CD4 TCRs covered spike, predominating at 160-218 and 743-854.

Trimming stripped 4 bases from V and 1 base from J, with 2 bases between. Germline CDR1 reads SGHRS; CDR2 reads YFSETQ. This CDR3 spans 11 amino acids. Notes on this clone: Its target is unknown.

Sequencing was performed with immunoSEQ multiplex PCR; in TCRdb, only in-frame clones are kept and a portion is missing. The table lists 110,000 or so clones, approximately 89% of them singletons. Second-dose recipients at about 4 or about 12 weeks were treated as one pooled group. The rearrangement links TRBV5-1 to TRBJ2-5; D is uncertain. This clonotype was obtained from an adult who received the AZD1222 COVID-19 vaccine. Sample: peripheral blood, taken 28 days after the second AZD1222 dose. CDR3 in DNA: TGCGCCAGCAGCATCCAAGAGACCCAGTACTTC. Its translation: CASSIQETQYF. Looking up the rest from reference TRBV5-1 and TRBJ2-5 gives the full variable domain: KAGVTQTPRYLIKTRGQQVTLSCSPISGHRSVSWYQQTPGQGLQFLFEYFSETQRNKGNFPGRFSGRQFSNSRSEMNVSTLELGDSALYLCASSIQETQYFGPGTRLLVL.